Listed below are T cell receptor beta chains from one sample, sequenced in a study of blood T cell repertoires in COVID-19. The protocol was immunoSEQ multiplex PCR, while the TCRdb copy is restricted to in-frame clones and leaves out a portion. The profile shows about 180,000 clones, roughly 87% of them singletons. Sequencing was performed on PBMCs or T cells enriched from blood (not recorded which). The receptor source for this set is a human donor with acute COVID-19. The donor label of this sample is uncertain. CDR3s include the opening cysteine and the closing phenylalanine or tryptophan. Fields, in order: CDR3 DNA, CDR3 protein, V gene, J gene, clone size, D gene. D genes are given only for firm matches. Only some rows state a clone size, as once, few, many or a class for expanded clones.

TGTGCCAGCAGTTACGGCGGTATCCTAGCCAAAAACATTCAGTACTTC	CASSYGGILAKNIQYF	TRBV6-2/TRBV6-3	TRBJ2-4	.	.
TGTGCCAGCAGCAGGGTGGAGTCTGGGGGCGGTCAGCCCCAGCATTTT	CASSRVESGGGQPQHF	TRBV7-2	TRBJ1-5	.	.
TGTGCCAGCAGCTACCCCCACGGGGGGCCCCCAGATACGCAGTATTTT	CASSYPHGGPPDTQYF	TRBV11-2	TRBJ2-3	.	.
TGTGCCATCGAAAGGACAGGGTTTGGCAATGAGCAGTTCTTC	CAIERTGFGNEQFF	TRBV10-3	TRBJ2-1	.	TRBD1
TGTGCCAGCAGCGTCCTAGCGGGGGAGGACGAGCAGTACTTC	CASSVLAGEDEQYF	TRBV9	TRBJ2-7	.	TRBD2
TGTGCCAGCAGTTATCGGCCCCATACAGGGGCAGCTTTCTTT	CASSYRPHTGAAFF	TRBV6-5	TRBJ1-1	.	TRBD1
TGTGCCAGCAGTGAATCGGGGGTGCCTCCCAATGAGCAGTTCTTC	CASSESGVPPNEQFF	TRBV2	TRBJ2-1	.	.
TGTGCCAGCACCCTATGGGGAGGGACACCCACAGATACGCAGTATTTT	CASTLWGGTPTDTQYF	TRBV27	TRBJ2-3	.	.
TGCGCCAGCAGCCCACGCTCTGGACAGCCGAACACTGAAGCTTTCTTT	CASSPRSGQPNTEAFF	TRBV4-3	TRBJ1-1	.	.
TGTGCCAGCAGCGCTGGGACAGCAGGAAACACCATATATTTT	CASSAGTAGNTIYF	TRBV9	TRBJ1-3	.	TRBD1
TGCGCCAGCAGCCACATTGGGACAGGGTCTGGCGAGCAGTACTTC	CASSHIGTGSGEQYF	TRBV4-3	TRBJ2-7	.	TRBD1
TGTGCCAGCAGCTCCGCGACAGGGCGTTTTGACGAGCAGTACTTC	CASSSATGRFDEQYF	TRBV7-2	TRBJ2-7	once	TRBD1
TGTGCCACCAAAGATTGGGGAAAGGGGGCCAATCAGCCCCAGCATTTT	CATKDWGKGANQPQHF	TRBV19	TRBJ1-5	.	TRBD1
TGTGCCAGCAGCCAAGGAACAGGGACCTACGAGCAGTACTTC	CASSQGTGTYEQYF	TRBV3-1/TRBV3-2	TRBJ2-7	.	.
TGTGCCCGCCCTCGAAGGGGGCCTTCTGGAAACACCATATATTTT	CARPRRGPSGNTIYF	TRBV6-4	TRBJ1-3	.	TRBD1
TGTGCCTGGAGCCATGGACAGGGGCCCGCGTTTATCTATGGCTACACCTTC	CAWSHGQGPAFIYGYTF	TRBV30	TRBJ1-2	.	TRBD1
TGTGCCAGCAGTGAACAAGGGACAATCGACACTGAAGCTTTCTTT	CASSEQGTIDTEAFF	TRBV6-1	TRBJ1-1	.	.
TGCGCCAGCAGGCTCGGGAGGACTGAAGCTTTCTTT	CASRLGRTEAFF	TRBV5-1	TRBJ1-1	.	.
TGTGCCAGCAGTCCCTTTCTCCGGAATGAGCAGTTCTTC	CASSPFLRNEQFF	TRBV2	TRBJ2-1	.	.
TGTGCCAGCAGTGAATACTCGGGGTTCGGTGAAAAACTGTTTTTT	CASSEYSGFGEKLFF	TRBV25-1	TRBJ1-4	.	.
TGTGCCAGCAGCTTCGACAGGCAGGATTCACCCCTCCACTTT	CASSFDRQDSPLHF	TRBV5-4	TRBJ1-6	few	.
TGTGCCTGCGTAGCGGGGGGGCCGGAAGAGACCCAGTACTTC	CACVAGGPEETQYF	TRBV2	TRBJ2-5	.	TRBD2
TGTGCCAGCAGTGGGCAGGCCTACGAGCAGTACTTC	CASSGQAYEQYF	TRBV2	TRBJ2-7	few	.
TGTGCCAGCAGTGGCAGGACAGGGTTTGGGGCCAACGTCCTGACTTTC	CASSGRTGFGANVLTF	TRBV28	TRBJ2-6	.	TRBD1
TGTGCCAGCAGCGTAGTGGGGGGACCCTATGGCTACACCTTC	CASSVVGGPYGYTF	TRBV9	TRBJ1-2	.	.
TGTGCCAGCAGCTTAAAGGGACTAGCTGACGAGCAGTACTTC	CASSLKGLADEQYF	TRBV7-8	TRBJ2-7	.	TRBD2
TGCAGCGTTGAATCGGGGGTGCAGGAAAAACTGTTTTTT	CSVESGVQEKLFF	TRBV29-1	TRBJ1-4	.	.
TGTGCCAGCAGCGAGGGTTACGTTTCAGGCTATGGCTACACCTTC	CASSEGYVSGYGYTF	TRBV3-1/TRBV3-2	TRBJ1-2	.	.
TGTGCCAGCAGCCAGCTAGCTAGGGGGCCCAGGGGAGCTTTCTTT	CASSQLARGPRGAFF	TRBV11-2	TRBJ1-1	.	TRBD1
TGTGCCACCCTACTTCGGGACAGCTGTACTGAAGCTTTCTTT	CATLLRDSCTEAFF	TRBV6-4	TRBJ1-1	once	TRBD1
TGTGCCAGCTGTGAAGGGAGGAGCAATGAGCAGTTCTTC	CASCEGRSNEQFF	TRBV6-1	TRBJ2-1	few	.
TGTGCCAGCAGCCAAGGAGCGGGGGGCCTTTTTGGAGCCCAGTACTTC	CASSQGAGGLFGAQYF	TRBV3-1/TRBV3-2	TRBJ2-5	.	TRBD2
TGTGCCAGCAGTGCCTTAAACAGGGGCACCGGGGAGCTGTTTTTT	CASSALNRGTGELFF	TRBV25-1	TRBJ2-2	.	TRBD1
TGTGCCAGCAGTTCCCCGGGACAGTTTAACACTGAAGCTTTCTTT	CASSSPGQFNTEAFF	TRBV6-6	TRBJ1-1	.	TRBD1
TGTGCCAGTAGTATGACAGATAACTATGGCTACACCTTC	CASSMTDNYGYTF	TRBV19	TRBJ1-2	.	.
TGTGCCTGGAGGGGGTCCTTTAGCGGGGGAAATGAGCAGTTCTTC	CAWRGSFSGGNEQFF	TRBV30	TRBJ2-1	.	TRBD2
TGTGCCAGCACCGAGGACATCCTTGGCTACACCTTC	CASTEDILGYTF	TRBV6-5	TRBJ1-2	.	.
TGCGCCAGCAGCTTTATTGGAGGGGACACTGAAGCTTTCTTT	CASSFIGGDTEAFF	TRBV5-1	TRBJ1-1	.	.
TGTGCCAGCAGCCCGGAACTAGCGGCTAGCACAGATACGCAGTATTTT	CASSPELAASTDTQYF	TRBV5-4	TRBJ2-3	.	TRBD2
TGTGCCATCATAAGGGGAGGCTACACCTTC	CAIIRGGYTF	TRBV10-3	TRBJ1-2	.	.
TGTGCCTGGAGTGTACGGACAGGGGGGCTCACGAACACTGAAGCTTTCTTT	CAWSVRTGGLTNTEAFF	TRBV30	TRBJ1-1	.	TRBD1
TGTGCCAGCAGTCCAAACCGGCGCCCGGAGGGAGCTTTCTTT	CASSPNRRPEGAFF	TRBV27	TRBJ1-1	.	.
TGCGCCAGCAGCGTCCCCGGGGTGGATACGCAGTATTTT	CASSVPGVDTQYF	TRBV5-1	TRBJ2-3	.	.
TGTGCCAGCGGGACAGAGAGAGAAAAACTGTTTTTT	CASGTEREKLFF	TRBV4-2	TRBJ1-4	.	TRBD1
TGTGCCAGCAGCAAAAATCGTGCCGGTCGGGAGCAGTACTTC	CASSKNRAGREQYF	TRBV21-1	TRBJ2-7	.	.
TGTGCCAGCAAGAGGGGGCCGGCAGATACGCAGTATTTT	CASKRGPADTQYF	TRBV2	TRBJ2-3	.	TRBD1
TGTGCCAGCACCATTCTTACAGGGGCTACGCAGTATTTT	CASTILTGATQYF	TRBV12-3/TRBV12-4	TRBJ2-3	.	TRBD1
TGTGCCATCAGTGAGGGGACAGGGTGGAACTATGGCTACACCTTC	CAISEGTGWNYGYTF	TRBV10-3	TRBJ1-2	.	TRBD1
TGTGCCAGTAGTATAGGAACGGCTGAAGCTTTCTTT	CASSIGTAEAFF	TRBV19	TRBJ1-1	.	.
TGCGCCAGCAGCCAAGATAAGGGGAGCGGGGGGCATCACGAGCAGTACTTC	CASSQDKGSGGHHEQYF	TRBV4-1	TRBJ2-7	.	TRBD2
TGTGCCAGCAGCCCGGCAGGGGGCTCTAATCAGCCCCAGCATTTT	CASSPAGGSNQPQHF	TRBV7-6	TRBJ1-5	.	TRBD1
TGTGCCAGCAGCCGGGACAACCAAAACACTGAAGCTTTCTTT	CASSRDNQNTEAFF	TRBV10-3	TRBJ1-1	.	.
TGCGCCAGCAGCCAGGGGCGGACAGGGTTCTCAGATACGCAGTATTTT	CASSQGRTGFSDTQYF	TRBV4-1	TRBJ2-3	.	TRBD1
TGTGCCAGCAGCCTAGCCGGGGGAGGGGCACACTATGGCTACACCTTC	CASSLAGGGAHYGYTF	TRBV7-9	TRBJ1-2	.	.
TGTGCCACCAGTAGCGGGGTCCAGAGCGAGCAGTACTTC	CATSSGVQSEQYF	TRBV24-1	TRBJ2-7	.	TRBD2
TGTGCCAGCAGCCAAGATCGGGCCCAGGGGGCCGGGGAGCTGTTTTTT	CASSQDRAQGAGELFF	TRBV4-2	TRBJ2-2	few	TRBD1
TGTGCCAGCAGTGGAGGGGGTTCATGGAGCAATCAGCCCCAGCATTTT	CASSGGGSWSNQPQHF	TRBV2	TRBJ1-5	once	.
TGTGCCAGCAGTCCCGGGACAGGTGAATACGAGCAGTACTTC	CASSPGTGEYEQYF	TRBV6-4	TRBJ2-7	.	TRBD1
TGTGCCAGCAGCGTAGCCGGGACAGAGAATTCACCCCTCCACTTT	CASSVAGTENSPLHF	TRBV9	TRBJ1-6	.	TRBD1
TGTGCCAGCAGTTTTCCCGACACCGGGGAGCTGTTTTTT	CASSFPDTGELFF	TRBV6-5	TRBJ2-2	.	.